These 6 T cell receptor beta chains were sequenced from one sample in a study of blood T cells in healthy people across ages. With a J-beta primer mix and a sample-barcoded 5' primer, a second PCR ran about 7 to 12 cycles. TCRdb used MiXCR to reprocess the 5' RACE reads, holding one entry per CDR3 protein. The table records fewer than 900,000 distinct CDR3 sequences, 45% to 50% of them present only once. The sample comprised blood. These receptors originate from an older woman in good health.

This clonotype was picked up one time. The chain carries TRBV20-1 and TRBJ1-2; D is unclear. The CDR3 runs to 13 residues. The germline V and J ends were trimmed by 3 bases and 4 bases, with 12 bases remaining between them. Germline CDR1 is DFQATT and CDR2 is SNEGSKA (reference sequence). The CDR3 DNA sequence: TGCAGTGCTAGTGATGGCGGAAGCTATGGCTACACCTTC. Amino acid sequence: CSASDGGSYGYTF.

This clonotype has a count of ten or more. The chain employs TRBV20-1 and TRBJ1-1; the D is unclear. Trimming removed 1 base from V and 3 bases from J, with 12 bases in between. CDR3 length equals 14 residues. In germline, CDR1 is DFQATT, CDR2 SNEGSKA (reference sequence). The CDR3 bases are TGCAGTGCTAGAGGACCTAAGGGTTACACTGAAGCTTTCTTT. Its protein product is CSARGPKGYTEAFF.

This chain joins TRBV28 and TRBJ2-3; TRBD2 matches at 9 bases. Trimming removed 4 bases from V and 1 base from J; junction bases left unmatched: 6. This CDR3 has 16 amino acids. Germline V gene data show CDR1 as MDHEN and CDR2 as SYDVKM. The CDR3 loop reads CASSSLAGHRTDTQYF. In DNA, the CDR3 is TGTGCCAGCAGTTCACTAGCGGGTCACCGCACAGATACGCAGTATTTT.

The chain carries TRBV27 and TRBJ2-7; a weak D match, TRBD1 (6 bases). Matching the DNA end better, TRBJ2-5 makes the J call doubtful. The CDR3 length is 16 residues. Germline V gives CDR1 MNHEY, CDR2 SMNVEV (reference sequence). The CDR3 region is CASSLSPGTQEETQYF. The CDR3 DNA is TGTGCCAGCAGTTTATCCCCCGGGACACAGGAGGAGACCCAGTACTTC.

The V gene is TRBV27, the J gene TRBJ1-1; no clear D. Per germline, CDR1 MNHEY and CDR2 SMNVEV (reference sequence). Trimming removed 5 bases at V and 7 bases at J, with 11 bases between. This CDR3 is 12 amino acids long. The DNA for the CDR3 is TGTGCCAGCAGTCCTCCGAGCCTTGAAGCTTTCTTT. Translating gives CASSPPSLEAFF.

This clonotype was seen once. In nucleotides, the CDR3 is TGTGCCAGCAGCCCCGACAGGTTGGCGCAGTATTTT. Translated: CASSPDRLAQYF. The chain is built from TRBV7-6 and TRBJ2-3; maybe TRBD1 (6 bases). CDR1 SGHVS and CDR2 FNYEAQ come from the germline V gene. V gave up 5 bases and J gave up 10 bases, with 13 bases separating them. The CDR3 extends over 12 amino acids.